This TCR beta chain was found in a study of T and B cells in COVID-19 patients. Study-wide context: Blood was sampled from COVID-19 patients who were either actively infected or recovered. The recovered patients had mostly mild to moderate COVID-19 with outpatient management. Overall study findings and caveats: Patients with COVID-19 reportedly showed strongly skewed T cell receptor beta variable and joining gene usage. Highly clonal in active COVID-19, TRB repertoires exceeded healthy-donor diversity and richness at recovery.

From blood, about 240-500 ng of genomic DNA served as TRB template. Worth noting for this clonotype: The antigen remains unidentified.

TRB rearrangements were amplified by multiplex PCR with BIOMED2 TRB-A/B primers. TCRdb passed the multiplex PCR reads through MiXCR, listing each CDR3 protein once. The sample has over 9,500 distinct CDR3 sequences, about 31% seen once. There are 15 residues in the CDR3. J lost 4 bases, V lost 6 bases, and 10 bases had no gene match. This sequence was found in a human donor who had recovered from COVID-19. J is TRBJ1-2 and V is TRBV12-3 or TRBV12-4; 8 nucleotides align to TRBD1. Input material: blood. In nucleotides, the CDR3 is TGTGCCAGCAGCACGACAGGGGCCCAACTCTATGGCTACACCTTC. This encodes CASSTTGAQLYGYTF.